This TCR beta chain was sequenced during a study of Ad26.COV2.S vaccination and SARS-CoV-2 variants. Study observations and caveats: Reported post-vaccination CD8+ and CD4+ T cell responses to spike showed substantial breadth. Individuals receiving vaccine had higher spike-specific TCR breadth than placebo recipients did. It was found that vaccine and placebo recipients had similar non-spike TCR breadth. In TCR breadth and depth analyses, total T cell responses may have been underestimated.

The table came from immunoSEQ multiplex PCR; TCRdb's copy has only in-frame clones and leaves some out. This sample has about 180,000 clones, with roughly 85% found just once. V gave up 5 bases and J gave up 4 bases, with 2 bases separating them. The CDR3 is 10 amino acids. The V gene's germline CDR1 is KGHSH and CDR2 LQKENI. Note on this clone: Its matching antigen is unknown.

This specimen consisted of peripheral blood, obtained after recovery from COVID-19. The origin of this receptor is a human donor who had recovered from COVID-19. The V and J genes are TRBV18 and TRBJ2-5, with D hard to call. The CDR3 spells CASSLETQYF. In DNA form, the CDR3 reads TGTGCCAGCTCATTAGAGACCCAGTACTTC. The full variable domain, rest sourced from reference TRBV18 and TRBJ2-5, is NAGVMQNPRHLVRRRGQEARLRCSPMKGHSHVYWYRQLPEEGLKFMVYLQKENIIDESGMPKERFSAEFPKEGPSILRIQQVVRGDSAAYFCASSLETQYFGPGTRLLVL.